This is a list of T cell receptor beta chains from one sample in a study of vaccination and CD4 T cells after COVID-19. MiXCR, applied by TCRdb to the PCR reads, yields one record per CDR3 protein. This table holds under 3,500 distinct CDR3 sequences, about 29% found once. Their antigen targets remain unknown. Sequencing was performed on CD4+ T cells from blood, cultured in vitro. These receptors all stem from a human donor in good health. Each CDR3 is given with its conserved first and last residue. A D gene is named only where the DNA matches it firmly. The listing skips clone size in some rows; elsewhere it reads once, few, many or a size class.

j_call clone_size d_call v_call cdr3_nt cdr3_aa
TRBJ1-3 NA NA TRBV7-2 TGTGCCAGCAGCTACGGAAGCTCTGGAAACACCATATATTTT CASSYGSSGNTIYF
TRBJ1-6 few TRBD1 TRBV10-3 TGTGCCTCACGGGACAGGGCTTCACCCCTCCACTTT CASRDRASPLHF
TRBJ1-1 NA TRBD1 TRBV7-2 TGTGCCAGCAGCTTCTCCACGGGACAGGAAGCTTTCTTT CASSFSTGQEAFF
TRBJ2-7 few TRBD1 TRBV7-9 TGTGCCAGCAGCCCCCGGGACAGCTCCTACGAGCAGTACTTC CASSPRDSSYEQYF
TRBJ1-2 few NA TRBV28 TGTGCCAGCAGGGGGGAGAACTATGGCTACACCTTC CASRGENYGYTF
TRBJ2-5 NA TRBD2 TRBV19 TGTGCCAGTATCATGGGAGGGGTTTTGGAGACCCAGTACTTC CASIMGGVLETQYF
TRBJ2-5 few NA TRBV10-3 TGTGCCATCAGTGAGTCAGACGCGGAGACCCAGTACTTC CAISESDAETQYF
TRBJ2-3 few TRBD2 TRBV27 TGTGCCAGCCACCAGCGGGAGGGGACAGATACGCAGTATTTT CASHQREGTDTQYF
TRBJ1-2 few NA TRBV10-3 TGTGCCATCAGGGCTGACGGCGACTATGGCTACACCTTC CAIRADGDYGYTF
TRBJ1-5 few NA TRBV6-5 TGTGCCAGCAGTTACTCCACTGACAGCAATCAGCCCCAGCATTTT CASSYSTDSNQPQHF
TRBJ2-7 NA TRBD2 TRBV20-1 TGCAGTGCTAGATCCCCTAGCGGGGGGAGATACGAGCAGTACTTC CSARSPSGGRYEQYF
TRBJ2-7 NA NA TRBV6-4 NA CASILDRVVLEQYF
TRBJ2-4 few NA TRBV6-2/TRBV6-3 TGTGCCAGCAGTTACTCTCGACCCGGTGGGGTCATTCAGTACTTC CASSYSRPGGVIQYF
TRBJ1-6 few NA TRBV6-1 TGTGCCAGCAGTGAGAGGAGGGTGCTGAATGCACCCCTCCACTTT CASSERRVLNAPLHF
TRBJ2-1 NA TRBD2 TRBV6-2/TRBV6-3 TGTGCCAGCAGTTATAGCGGGAGTAGGAATGAGCAGTTCTTC CASSYSGSRNEQFF
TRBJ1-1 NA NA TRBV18 TGTGCCAGCTCACCTCCCTCGAGGACTGAAGCTTTCTTT CASSPPSRTEAFF
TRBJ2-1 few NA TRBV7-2 TGTGCCAGCACCTCCTACAATGAGCAGTTCTTC CASTSYNEQFF
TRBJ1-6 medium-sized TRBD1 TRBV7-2 TGTGCCAGCAGCTATCCGGGGGGGACAGGGGAGTATTCACCCCTCCACTTT CASSYPGGTGEYSPLHF
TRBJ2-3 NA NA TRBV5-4 TGTGCCAGCAGCAGCGGTCTCCAGCCCTACACCTCTAGCACAGATACGCAGTATTTT CASSSGLQPYTSSTDTQYF
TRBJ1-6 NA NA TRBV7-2 TGTGCCAGCAGCTTTAATTGGGGAGGATATTCACCCCTCCACTTT CASSFNWGGYSPLHF
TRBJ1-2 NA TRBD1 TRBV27 TGTGCCAGCAGTCCATTCCGGACAGGGCTCTATGGCTACACCTTC CASSPFRTGLYGYTF
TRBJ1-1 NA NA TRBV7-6 TGTGCCAGCAGCTTAGCGAGGGGGAGAGAAGCTTTCTTT CASSLARGREAFF
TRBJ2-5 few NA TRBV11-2 TGTGCCAGCAGCTTAGTGGGGCTAGCCACAGGGGAGACCCAGTACTTC CASSLVGLATGETQYF
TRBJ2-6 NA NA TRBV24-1 TGTGCCACCAGTGACCACCCTAAGGATGGGGCCAACGTCCTGACTTTC CATSDHPKDGANVLTF
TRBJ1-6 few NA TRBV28 TGTGCCAGCAGTCCGTACCCGAATTCACCCCTCCACTTT CASSPYPNSPLHF
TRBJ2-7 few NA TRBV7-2 TGTGCCAGCAGGTCTCGGGCGGGGTCGCAGCAGTACTTC CASRSRAGSQQYF
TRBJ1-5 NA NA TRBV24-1 TGTGCCACCAGTCCGGGAGGGGGAGATCAGCCCCAGCATTTT CATSPGGGDQPQHF
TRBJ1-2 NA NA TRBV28 TGTGCCAGCCAGGGAACTAACTATGGCTACACCTTC CASQGTNYGYTF
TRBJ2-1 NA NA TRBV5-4 TGTGCCAGCAACCCAAGCTCCTACAATGAGCAGTTCTTC CASNPSSYNEQFF
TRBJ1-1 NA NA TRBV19 TGTGCCAGTACCCCTTCAGCACCCAACCAGGGAGCTTTCTTT CASTPSAPNQGAFF
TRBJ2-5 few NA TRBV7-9 TGTGCCAGCAGCCCCCCAGACTCTCTCCAAGAGACCCAGTACTTC CASSPPDSLQETQYF
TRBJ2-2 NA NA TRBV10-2 TGCGCCAGCAGTGAGTCGTCGGGTCCTATCGCGAACACCGGGGAGCTGTTTTTT CASSESSGPIANTGELFF
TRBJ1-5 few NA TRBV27 TGTGCCAGCAGGCCAAGGGTGGGGTCCTCCCTAAATCAGCCCCAGCATTTT CASRPRVGSSLNQPQHF
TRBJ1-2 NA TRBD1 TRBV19 TGTGCCAGTAGTATCCCGGGACAGGGAACCTATGGCTACACCTTC CASSIPGQGTYGYTF
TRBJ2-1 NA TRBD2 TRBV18 TGTGCCAGCTCACCGGGGTTGGGCGGGAGCTCCTACAATGAGCAGTTCTTC CASSPGLGGSSYNEQFF
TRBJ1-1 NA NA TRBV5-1 TGCGCCAGCAGCCTCGGGGGTACGGGGAACACTGAAGCTTTCTTT CASSLGGTGNTEAFF
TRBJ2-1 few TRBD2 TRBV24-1 TGTGCCACCAGCGGGACTAGCTCCTACAATGAGCAGTTCTTC CATSGTSSYNEQFF
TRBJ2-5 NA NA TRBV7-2 TGTGCCAGCAGACACAGGGGGGGGGGAGAGACCCAGTACTTC CASRHRGGGETQYF
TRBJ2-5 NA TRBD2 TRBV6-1 TGTGCCAGCAGTAATAGCGGGGGGGCCATAGAGACCCAGTACTTC CASSNSGGAIETQYF
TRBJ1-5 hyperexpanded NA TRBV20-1 TGCAGTTACAGGGCCGATCAGCCCCAGCATTTT CSYRADQPQHF
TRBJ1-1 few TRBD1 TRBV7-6 TGTGCCAGCAGCCGAAAGGACAGGGGGCTATTGAACACTGAAGCTTTCTTT CASSRKDRGLLNTEAFF
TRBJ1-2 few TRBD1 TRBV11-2 TGTGCCAGCAGCTTAGCAGGGGGCGCCGACTATGGCTACACCTTC CASSLAGGADYGYTF
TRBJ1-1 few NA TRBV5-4 TGTGCCAGCAGCTTGTCTGCAGGTCTGAACACTGAAGCTTTCTTT CASSLSAGLNTEAFF
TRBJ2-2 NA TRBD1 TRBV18 TGTGCCAGCTCACCACCCCTAATACAGGGGACCGGGGAGCTGTTTTTT CASSPPLIQGTGELFF
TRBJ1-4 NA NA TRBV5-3 TGTGCCAGAAGGGCATCCCGGGACGGTCCCGAAAAACTGTTTTTT CARRASRDGPEKLFF
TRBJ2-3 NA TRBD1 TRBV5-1 TGCGCCAGCAGCGAGGGACAGGGAAGCACAGATACGCAGTATTTT CASSEGQGSTDTQYF
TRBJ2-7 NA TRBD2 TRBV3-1 TGTGCCAGCAGCCAAGAGGCGGGGGGGCCTAAGTACTTC CASSQEAGGPKYF
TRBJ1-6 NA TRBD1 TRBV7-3 TGTGCCAGCAGCTTAAACAGGGGAGCACATTCACCCCTCCACTTT CASSLNRGAHSPLHF
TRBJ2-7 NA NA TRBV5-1 TGCGCCAGCAGCTTGCTCGGGGCCACCTACGAGCAGTACTTC CASSLLGATYEQYF
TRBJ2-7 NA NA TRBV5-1 TGCGCCAGCAGCTTGGATGTAGACCGAGGAGAGCAGTACTTC CASSLDVDRGEQYF
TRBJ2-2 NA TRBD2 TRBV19 TGTGCCAGTAGCGGACTAGCGGGGCACACCGGGGAGCTGTTTTTT CASSGLAGHTGELFF
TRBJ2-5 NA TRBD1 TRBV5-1 TGCGCCAGCAGGTTATTGGGACAGGGCCAAGAGACCCAGTACTTC CASRLLGQGQETQYF
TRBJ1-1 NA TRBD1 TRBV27 TGTGCCAGCAGTCCCTGGACAGGCAGGGGGAACACTGAAGCTTTCTTT CASSPWTGRGNTEAFF
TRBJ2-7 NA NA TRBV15 TGTGCCACCAGCAGGGGTTCGTTCTACGAGCAGTACTTC CATSRGSFYEQYF